This TCR beta chain is drawn from a study of T cells in Graves' hyperthyroidism and ophthalmopathy. Whole-study context: Specimen type is peripheral blood, collected at initial diagnosis prior to any treatment.

Germline values: CDR1 DFQATT, CDR2 SNEGSKA (reference sequence). V lost 0 bases to trimming and J lost 5 bases; unmatched junction nucleotides: 7. The CDR3 covers 16 residues. There were TCR beta CDR3 regions amplified from RNA transcripts. During a first-round RT-PCR of the TCR CDR3, the HTBI primer set was used. TCRdb ran MiXCR on the multiplex PCR reads and lists one entry per CDR3 protein. The data contain over 500,000 distinct CDR3 sequences, approximately 14% of them singletons. From more than 9.5 ml of fresh peripheral blood, PBMCs were isolated. Whole-study results and caveats: A model of 13 V-J pairs discriminated ophthalmopathy from stable hyperthyroidism.

Comment on this clonotype: Its cognate antigen is unknown.

The chain links TRBV20-1 to TRBJ2-1; the match to TRBD2 covers 10 bases. This clonotype was obtained from a woman in her 40s with Graves' hyperthyroidism. Sequencing input: blood. CDR3 nucleotides: TGCAGTGCTAGAGATTTAGCGGGAGGATTGGACAATGAGCAGTTCTTC. It codes for CSARDLAGGLDNEQFF.